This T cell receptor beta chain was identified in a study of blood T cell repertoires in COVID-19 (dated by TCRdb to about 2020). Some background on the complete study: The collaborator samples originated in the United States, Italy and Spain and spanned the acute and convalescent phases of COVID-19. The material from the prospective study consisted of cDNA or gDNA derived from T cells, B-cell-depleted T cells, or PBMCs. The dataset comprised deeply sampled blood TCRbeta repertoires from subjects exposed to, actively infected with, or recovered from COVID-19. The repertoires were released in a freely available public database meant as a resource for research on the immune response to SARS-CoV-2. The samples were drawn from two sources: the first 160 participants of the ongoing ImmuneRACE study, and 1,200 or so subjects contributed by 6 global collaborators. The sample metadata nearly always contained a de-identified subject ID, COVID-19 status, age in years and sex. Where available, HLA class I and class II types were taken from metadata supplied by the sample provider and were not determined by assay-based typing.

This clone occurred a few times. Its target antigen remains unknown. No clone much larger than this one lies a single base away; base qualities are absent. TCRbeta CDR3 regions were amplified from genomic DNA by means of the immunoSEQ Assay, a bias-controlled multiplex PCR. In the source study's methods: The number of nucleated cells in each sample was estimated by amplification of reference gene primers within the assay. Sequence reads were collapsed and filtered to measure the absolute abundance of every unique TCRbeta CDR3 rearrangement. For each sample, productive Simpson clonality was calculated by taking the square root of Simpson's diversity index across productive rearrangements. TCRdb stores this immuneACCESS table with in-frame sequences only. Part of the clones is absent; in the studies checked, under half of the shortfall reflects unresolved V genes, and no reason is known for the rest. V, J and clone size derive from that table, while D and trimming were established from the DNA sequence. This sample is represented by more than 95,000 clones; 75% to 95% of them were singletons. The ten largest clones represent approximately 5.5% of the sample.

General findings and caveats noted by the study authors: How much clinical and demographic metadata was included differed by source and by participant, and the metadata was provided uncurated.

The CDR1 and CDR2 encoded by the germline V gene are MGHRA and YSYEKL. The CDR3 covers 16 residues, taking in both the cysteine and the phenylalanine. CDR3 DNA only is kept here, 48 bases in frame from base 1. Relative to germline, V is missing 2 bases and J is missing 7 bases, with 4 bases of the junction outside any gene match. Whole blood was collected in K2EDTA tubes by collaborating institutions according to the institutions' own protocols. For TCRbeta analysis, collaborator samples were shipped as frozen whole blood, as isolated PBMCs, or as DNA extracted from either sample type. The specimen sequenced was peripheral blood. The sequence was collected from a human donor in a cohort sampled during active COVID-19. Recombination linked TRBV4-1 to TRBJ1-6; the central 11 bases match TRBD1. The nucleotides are TGCGCCAGCAGCCAACCCGGACAGGGGGCGAATTCACCCCTCCACTTT. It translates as CASSQPGQGANSPLHF.